The 27 T cell receptor beta chains listed next were all sequenced from one sample in a study of blood T cell repertoires in COVID-19. Produced via immunoSEQ multiplex PCR; TCRdb's table is partial and in-frame only. The sample holds about 96,000 clones; about 88% are singletons and the top ten take roughly 17%. Material: peripheral blood. Receptors were obtained from a woman aged 60-75 years with acute or convalescent COVID-19.

The chain is built from TRBV11-2 and TRBJ2-5; 7 bases fit TRBD1. The CDR3 consists of 14 residues. Germline CDR1 is SGHAT and CDR2 is FQNNGV. The trim removed 5 bases at V and 4 bases at J, leaving 7 bases unmatched. The DNA for the CDR3 is TGTGCCAGCAGCCTCAGACCAGGGGGAGAGACCCAGTACTTC. It specifies CASSLRPGGETQYF.

J is TRBJ2-5 and V is TRBV4-3, with 8 bases lining up with TRBD2. This CDR3 is 15 amino acids long. V trimming: 5 bases; J trimming: 5 bases; junction bases outside the gene matches: 10. Germline lookup yields CDR1 LGHNA and CDR2 YSLEER. The CDR3 nucleotides are TGCGCCAGCAGCGGGTCGGCGGGGGGCCGGGAGACCCAGTACTTC. Amino acid sequence: CASSGSAGGRETQYF.

The chain uses TRBV19 and TRBJ2-1; 8 positions agree with TRBD2. Germline CDR1 reads LNHDA; CDR2 reads SQIVND (reference sequence). Losses at the gene ends were 5 bases for V and 8 bases for J; bases not matched to a gene: 14. The CDR3 has 16 amino acids. CDR3 residues: CASSDPAGEFNHEQFF. The CDR3 nucleotides are TGTGCCAGTAGTGATCCAGCGGGGGAGTTCAATCATGAGCAGTTCTTC. Full variable domain (remainder filled in from reference TRBV19 and TRBJ2-1): DGGITQSPKYLFRKEGQNVTLSCEQNLNHDAMYWYRQDPGQGLRLIYYSQIVNDFQKGDIAEGYSVSREKKESFPLTVTSAQKNPTAFYLCASSDPAGEFNHEQFFGPGTRLTVL.

V gene TRBV20-1 combines with J gene TRBJ2-7; 10 bases line up with TRBD2. V shed 3 bases and J 0 bases; nucleotides not matched to a gene: 8. Looked up from germline, CDR1 is DFQATT and CDR2 is SNEGSKA (reference sequence). This CDR3 region has 16 residues. DNA for the CDR3: TGCAGTGCTAGTGAGCGGGGGGGAAGCTCCTCCTACGAGCAGTACTTC. It yields the protein CSASERGGSSSYEQYF.

This CDR3 reads CASSQVSTRGTQYF. DNA for the CDR3: TGTGCCAGCAGCCAAGTAAGCACCCGAGGGACCCAGTACTTC. The J gene is TRBJ2-5, the V gene TRBV14, with unresolved D. The length of the CDR3 is 14 residues. CDR1 is SGHDN and CDR2 is FVKESK in the germline V gene. The V end was cut by 1 base, the J end by 7 bases, with 13 bases between.

The V gene is TRBV28, the J gene TRBJ1-4; a weak D match, TRBD1 (6 bases). Germline CDR1 is MDHEN and CDR2 is SYDVKM. Trimming left V 7 bases short and J 2 bases short, with 20 bases between. The CDR3 sequence is 17 residues long. The CDR3 reads CASTSRQGLVTNEKLFF. In DNA form, the CDR3 reads TGTGCCAGCACCTCACGGCAGGGGCTGGTGACTAATGAAAAACTGTTTTTT.

J is TRBJ2-1 and V is TRBV11-2, with 8 positions matching TRBD2. The CDR3 is 14 amino acids. Trimming removed 5 bases from V and 10 bases from J; junction bases left unmatched: 10. Germline CDR1 is SGHAT and CDR2 is FQNNGV. CDR3 nucleotide sequence: TGTGCCAGCAGCCGGTCGGGGGGGACCTGGGAGCAGTTCTTC. Translation: CASSRSGGTWEQFF.

V gene TRBV7-9 combines with J gene TRBJ2-3, with D uncertain. Germline V gene lookup returns CDR1 SEHNR and CDR2 FQNEAQ (reference sequence). Trimming took off 2 bases at V and 2 bases at J, with 8 bases between the two ends. This CDR3 comprises 14 residues. The CDR3 coding sequence is TGTGCCAGCAGCTTAAGAGGTGCCACAGATACGCAGTATTTT. It specifies CASSLRGATDTQYF.

The chain joins TRBV19 to TRBJ1-5, with D hard to call. With 5 bases removed from V and 11 bases from J, the gap between germline ends came to 16 bases. CDR1 and CDR2 from the germline V gene are LNHDA and SQIVND (reference sequence). The CDR3 consists of 13 residues. The CDR3 region has the DNA TGTGCCAGTAGTCCCCAGACGGGGAATGCCCAGCATTTT. It translates to CASSPQTGNAQHF. Looking up the rest from reference TRBV19 and TRBJ1-5 gives the full variable domain: DGGITQSPKYLFRKEGQNVTLSCEQNLNHDAMYWYRQDPGQGLRLIYYSQIVNDFQKGDIAEGYSVSREKKESFPLTVTSAQKNPTAFYLCASSPQTGNAQHFGDGTRLSIL.

V usage is TRBV6-1 and J usage is TRBJ1-5; TRBD1 is a possible D gene (6 bases). Germline CDR1 is MNHNS and CDR2 is SASEGT. There are 15 residues in the CDR3. Trimming removed 3 bases at V and 0 bases at J, with 9 bases between. CDR3 amino acids: CASSEGHISNQPQHF. For the CDR3, the DNA is TGTGCCAGCAGTGAGGGACACATTAGCAATCAGCCCCAGCATTTT.

This chain links TRBV11-3 with TRBJ1-3; D not certain. This CDR3 has 13 amino acids. V was clipped by 7 bases and J by 8 bases, with 15 bases between them. Per germline, CDR1 SGHNT and CDR2 YENEEA. In DNA, the CDR3 is TGTGCCAGCAACTCTGGAGTCTCAGACACCATATATTTT. Its protein product is CASNSGVSDTIYF.

This clone was counted only a few times. J is TRBJ1-1 and V is TRBV7-6; D unresolved. This CDR3 has 14 amino acids. V dropped 0 bases and J dropped 11 bases, with 16 bases sitting between them. Germline V gene lookup returns CDR1 SGHVS and CDR2 FNYEAQ. The CDR3 here is CASSLAIDTGGAFF. CDR3 nucleotide sequence: TGTGCCAGCAGCTTAGCCATAGACACCGGTGGGGCTTTCTTT. Full variable domain (outside the CDR3, taken from reference TRBV7-6 and TRBJ1-1): GAGVSQSPRYKVTKRGQDVALRCDPISGHVSLYWYRQALGQGPEFLTYFNYEAQQDKSGLPNDRFSAERPEGSISTLTIQRTEQRDSAMYRCASSLAIDTGGAFFGQGTRLTVV.

This chain joins TRBV4-2 and TRBJ1-2, with D maybe TRBD1 (5 bases). V was shortened by 0 bases and J by 8 bases, with 10 bases between the two germline ends. From germline, CDR1 is LGHNA and CDR2 YNFKEQ. The CDR3 is 13 amino acids. CDR3 DNA: TGTGCCAGCAGCCAAGATACAGGCACGGGCTACACCTTC. Translating gives CASSQDTGTGYTF.

The chain employs TRBV5-1 and TRBJ1-2; 11 bases fit TRBD1. Germline V gives CDR1 SGHRS, CDR2 YFSETQ. The V gene end was trimmed by 2 bases and the J gene end by 5 bases; junction bases not matched to a gene: 5. The CDR3 is made up of 15 amino acids. This CDR3 is CASSFSGTGGYGYTF. The CDR3 bases are TGCGCCAGCAGCTTCTCCGGGACAGGGGGATATGGCTACACCTTC.

The genes are TRBV4-2 and TRBJ2-1; TRBD2 aligns across 12 bases. The junction had 4 bases not matched to a gene; V was cut back by 1 base and J by 3 bases. The CDR3 is made up of 17 amino acids. Germline lookup yields CDR1 LGHNA and CDR2 YNFKEQ. Written as DNA, the CDR3 is TGTGCCAGCAGCCAAGGTCTGACTAGCGGGAGCTACAATGAGCAGTTCTTC. Protein: CASSQGLTSGSYNEQFF.

The rearrangement joins TRBV28 to TRBJ1-3; D call uncertain. CDR3 size: 14 residues. The germline V gene has CDR1 MDHEN and CDR2 SYDVKM. The germline V and J ends were trimmed by 7 bases and 1 base, with 11 bases remaining between them. The CDR3 loop reads CASKSVLSGNTIYF. In DNA form, the CDR3 reads TGTGCCAGCAAGAGCGTCCTTTCTGGAAACACCATATATTTT.

The rearrangement joins TRBV11-3 to TRBJ2-2; a possible D gene is TRBD2 (5 bases). The V gene lost 0 bases and the J gene lost 0 bases, with 14 bases spanning the gap. The CDR3 loop spans 18 amino acids. Germline assignment: CDR1 SGHNT and CDR2 YENEEA. The CDR3 DNA follows: TGTGCCAGCAGCTTAGATCTCGGGGTTGCGGCGAACACCGGGGAGCTGTTTTTT. Translation gives CASSLDLGVAANTGELFF. Full variable domain (rest looked up from reference TRBV11-3 and TRBJ2-2): EAGVVQSPRYKIIEKKQPVAFWCNPISGHNTLYWYLQNLGQGPELLIRYENEEAVDDSQLPKDRFSAERLKGVDSTLKIQPAELGDSAVYLCASSLDLGVAANTGELFFGEGSRLTVL.

A single count supports this clone. The V gene is TRBV4-1, the J gene TRBJ2-1; D is perhaps TRBD2 (5 bases). Between the trimmed V and J ends, which lost 0 bases and 2 bases, there was a span of 17 bases. The CDR3 runs 18 residues. Germline V CDR1 and CDR2: MGHRA, YSYEKL. The DNA for the CDR3 is TGCGCCAGCAGCCAAGATCCAGCCAGGCAGAGGGCCTACAATGAGCAGTTCTTC. Its protein is CASSQDPARQRAYNEQFF.

The chain is built from TRBV27 and TRBJ1-2; no firm D call. Germline V gene lookup returns CDR1 MNHEY and CDR2 SMNVEV (reference sequence). Trimming took off 6 bases at V and 1 base at J, with 9 bases between the two ends. The CDR3 has 13 residues. In nucleotides, the CDR3 is TGTGCCAGCAGACAAACAGTTAACTATGGCTACACCTTC. Encoded protein: CASRQTVNYGYTF.

The rearrangement joins TRBV7-3 to TRBJ2-5; 13 nucleotides agree with TRBD2. The V and J ends lost 3 bases and 1 base, in that order; junction bases with no gene match: 2. Germline CDR1 is SGHTA and CDR2 is FQGTGA. This CDR3 contains 16 residues. The CDR3 sequence is CASSFRTSGGQETQYF. DNA of the CDR3: TGTGCCAGCAGCTTCCGGACTAGCGGGGGCCAAGAGACCCAGTACTTC.

The chain couples TRBV20-1 to TRBJ1-6; possibly TRBD1 for D (5 bases). This CDR3 region has 15 residues. Germline V CDR1 and CDR2: DFQATT, SNEGSKA (reference sequence). V lost 3 bases and J 0 bases, leaving 9 bases between the germline ends. The CDR3 region has the DNA TGCAGTGCTAGTCAGGGCTCCTCCTATAATTCACCCCTCCACTTT. This encodes CSASQGSSYNSPLHF.

V gene TRBV5-6 combines with J gene TRBJ1-2; no clear D. Germline V lookup: CDR1 SGHDT, CDR2 YYEEEE. The ends were cut back, 0 bases at V and 9 bases at J, with 15 bases in the middle. The CDR3 is made up of 14 amino acids. CDR3 loop: CASSLARGSFRYTF. CDR3 DNA: TGTGCCAGCAGCTTGGCCCGGGGTTCGTTTCGCTACACCTTC.

This sequence joins TRBV7-8 and TRBJ2-1; 10 bases are a match to TRBD2. The CDR3 runs to 18 residues. The ends lost 4 bases at V and 5 bases at J; junction bases unmatched: 14. Germline V gives CDR1 SGHVS, CDR2 FQNEAQ. In nucleotides, the CDR3 is TGTGCCAGCAGCTCCCCTAACGTAATAGCGGGGGGTAACAATGAGCAGTTCTTC. Translation: CASSSPNVIAGGNNEQFF.

The chain couples TRBV12-3 or TRBV12-4 to TRBJ1-4; TRBD1 matches 9 bases. The V gene end was trimmed by 6 bases and the J gene end by 8 bases; junction bases not matched to a gene: 4. The CDR3 totals 13 residues. This CDR3 reads CASRMTGGEKLFF. CDR3 bases: TGTGCCAGCAGGATGACAGGGGGGGAAAAACTGTTTTTT.

V gene TRBV11-3 combines with J gene TRBJ2-3; 8 bases line up with TRBD2. Germline CDR1 SGHNT, CDR2 YENEEA. V was clipped by 3 bases and J by 5 bases; unmatched bases: 13. The CDR3 contains 17 residues. The CDR3 coding sequence is TGTGCCAGCAGCTTTCCAACCTCGGGGGGGCTTGGAGATACGCAGTATTTT. As protein: CASSFPTSGGLGDTQYF.

This clone was found many times. The rearrangement uses TRBV30 and TRBJ1-1; no reliable D call. CDR1 and CDR2 (germline): GTSNPN, SVGIG (reference sequence). This CDR3 has 13 residues. Trimming cost V 2 bases and J 2 bases, with 9 bases left between them. CDR3 sequence: CAWSSQFNTEAFF. The CDR3 nucleotides read TGTGCCTGGAGTAGTCAGTTTAACACTGAAGCTTTCTTT.

This clone was seen a handful of times. This sequence joins TRBV6-2 or TRBV6-3 and TRBJ1-2; 9 nucleotides match TRBD1. Germline CDR1 MNHEY, CDR2 SVGEGT. CDR3 size: 15 residues. The V gene end was trimmed by 5 bases and the J gene end by 4 bases; junction bases not matched to a gene: 8. CDR3 DNA: TGTGCCAGCAGTCAACCGGGACAGGGAATCTATGGCTACACCTTC. Its translation is CASSQPGQGIYGYTF.